This TCR beta chain was found in a study of blood T cell repertoires in COVID-19. About the research overall: The origin of the acute and convalescent COVID-19 samples was the United States, Italy and Spain.

Authors' analysis steps: Amplified reference gene primers provided the basis for estimating nucleated cell counts. Assay used: immunoSEQ multiplex PCR; TCRdb lists only in-frame clones, some missing. V and J calls and clone size are given by that table; D and trimming were obtained from the DNA. The data hold around 200,000 clones, with about 83% observed a single time. The J segment lost 3 bases and the V segment lost 9 bases, leaving 11 bases of the junction unmatched. Germline V CDR1 and CDR2: SGHRS, YFSETQ. The CDR3 has 15 amino acids. Sequenced material: peripheral blood. This clonotype was obtained from a young man with active or convalescent COVID-19. The V call is TRBV5-1, the J call TRBJ1-4, with TRBD1 matching over 7 bases. This chain's CDR3 is CATRGGAFANEKLFF. In DNA form, the CDR3 reads TGCGCCACCAGGGGGGGGGCATTCGCTAATGAAAAACTGTTTTTT.